The 13 T cell receptor beta chains below were found in one sample sequenced in a study of response to subunit inactivated influenza vaccine. TCRdb reprocessed the RT-PCR reads with MiXCR, giving one entry per CDR3 protein. The sample lists roughly 570,000 distinct CDR3 sequences, approximately 12% occurring once. Sequenced here: PBMCs from blood, sampled about 40 days after vaccination. These TCRs come from a man in his fifties who received an inactivated influenza vaccine.

The gene calls are TRBV6-6 and TRBJ2-7; no firm D call. Trimming cost V 5 bases and J 1 base, with 6 bases left between them. The CDR3 spans 12 residues. In germline, CDR1 is MNHNY, CDR2 SVGAGI (reference sequence). CDR3: CASSTMSYEQYF. The CDR3 region has the DNA TGTGCCAGCAGTACTATGTCCTACGAGCAGTACTTC.

This clonotype showed up just a few times. The rearrangement joins TRBV7-8 to TRBJ2-2, with a weak D call TRBD1 (6 bases). Trimming left V 2 bases short and J 0 bases short, with 13 bases between. CDR3 length: 17 amino acids. CDR1 SGHVS and CDR2 FQNEAQ come from the germline V gene. The CDR3 spells CASSLFRSGANTGELFF. CDR3 nucleotide sequence: TGTGCCAGCAGCTTATTTCGTTCAGGGGCGAACACCGGGGAGCTGTTTTTT.

This clonotype appeared many times. The J gene is TRBJ1-6, the V gene TRBV5-5, with D hard to call. Germline CDR1 and CDR2: SGHKS and YYEKEE (reference sequence). CDR3 size: 13 residues. The V end was cut by 1 base, the J end by 6 bases, with 5 bases between. DNA of the CDR3: TGTGCCAGCAGCTTGAATACTAATTCACCCCTCCACTTT. It is translated as CASSLNTNSPLHF.

This clonotype was observed a handful of times. The rearrangement joins TRBV11-2 to TRBJ1-6, with 12 bases matching TRBD1. CDR3 length: 17 amino acids. From germline, CDR1 is SGHAT and CDR2 FQNNGV. J gave up 10 bases and V 4 bases, and 11 bases lay outside the gene matches. The CDR3: CASSSIRDRGRISPLHF. The CDR3 nucleotides are TGTGCCAGCAGCTCGATCCGGGACAGGGGGCGCATCTCACCCCTCCACTTT.

This clonotype was observed a few times. The rearrangement links TRBV4-3 to TRBJ2-2, with TRBD1 matching over 10 bases. V lost 1 base, J lost 3 bases, and 5 bases stayed unmatched. Germline values: CDR1 LGHNA, CDR2 YSLEER. This CDR3 comprises 17 residues. The CDR3 region is CASSQGGTGEYTGELFF. CDR3 in DNA: TGCGCCAGCAGCCAAGGGGGGACAGGGGAGTACACCGGGGAGCTGTTTTTT.

This clonotype appeared a few times. The chain couples TRBV24-1 to TRBJ2-2; 8 bases fit TRBD1. Germline trimming cut 2 bases from V and 4 bases from J; bases unmatched to any gene: 8. This CDR3 is built from 17 residues. The germline gives CDR1 KGHDR, CDR2 SFDVKD. The CDR3 spells CATSDYRDRRGTGELFF. The DNA of the CDR3 is TGTGCCACCAGTGATTATCGGGACAGGAGGGGCACCGGGGAGCTGTTTTTT.

This clonotype came up a few times. The chain uses TRBV6-1 and TRBJ2-1, with D possibly being TRBD1 or TRBD2 (6 bases each). The CDR3 consists of 14 residues. Germline V lookup: CDR1 MNHNS, CDR2 SASEGT. V shed 5 bases and J shed 6 bases, with 14 bases lying between them. The chain's CDR3 is CASSPTRGLNEQFF. CDR3 DNA: TGTGCCAGCAGTCCCACCCGGGGGCTCAATGAGCAGTTCTTC.

This clonotype was seen a handful of times. V and J are TRBV24-1 and TRBJ2-3; TRBD2 agrees at 8 bases. CDR1 is KGHDR, CDR2 SFDVKD, per germline. This CDR3 contains 16 residues. J was trimmed by 5 bases and V by 4 bases; bases with no gene match: 10. In DNA, the CDR3 is TGTGCCACCAGTGACCAACGGGAGGGCCTAGGAGATACGCAGTATTTT. Encoded protein: CATSDQREGLGDTQYF.

This clonotype appeared many times. V is TRBV5-1 and J is TRBJ2-3; D is perhaps TRBD2 (6 bases). This CDR3 has 15 amino acids. The germline V and J ends were trimmed by 0 bases and 6 bases, with 14 bases remaining between them. Per the germline V gene, CDR1 is SGHRS and CDR2 is YFSETQ. CDR3 in DNA: TGCGCCAGCAGCTTGGTTGTAGCCGGGGGTGATACGCAGTATTTT. Translation gives CASSLVVAGGDTQYF.

In DNA form, the CDR3 reads TGTGCCAGCAGCTTGTACCTAGCGGGCTCCTACGAGCAGTACTTC. Translated: CASSLYLAGSYEQYF. The gene calls are TRBV5-5 and TRBJ2-7; 8 bases map to TRBD2. The CDR3 length is 15 residues. V lost 1 base and J lost 0; bases outside the gene matches: 3. Per the germline V gene, CDR1 is SGHKS and CDR2 is YYEKEE (reference sequence).

This clonotype was picked up many times. In nucleotides, the CDR3 is TGTGCCATCATGGGGGCAGGCGGGAGCCTACGAAATGAGCAGTTCTTC. This encodes CAIMGAGGSLRNEQFF. This sequence joins TRBV10-3 and TRBJ2-1, with D possibly being TRBD2 (7 bases). The CDR3 runs 16 residues. Trimming removed 7 bases at V and 7 bases at J, with 23 bases between. Germline loops: CDR1 ENHRY, CDR2 SYGVKD.

The chain links TRBV6-1 to TRBJ2-7; weak D call: TRBD1 (6 bases). There are 16 residues in the CDR3. Trimming removed 6 bases from V and 0 bases from J, with 18 bases in between. Per the germline V gene, CDR1 is MNHNS and CDR2 is SASEGT. This CDR3 is CASSSTPGHTSYEQYF. DNA of the CDR3: TGTGCCAGCAGCTCCACTCCGGGACATACCTCCTACGAGCAGTACTTC.

A few counts support this clonotype. This chain joins TRBV29-1 and TRBJ2-3, with TRBD2 matching 10 bases. The CDR3 is 15 amino acids. V lost 5 bases to trimming and J lost 2 bases; unmatched junction nucleotides: 7. Germline V lookup: CDR1 SQVTM, CDR2 ANQGSEA. The CDR3 DNA follows: TGCAGCGTTAGGTCTAGCGGGGGCCCCACAGATACGCAGTATTTT. As protein: CSVRSSGGPTDTQYF.